This TCR beta chain appears in the sequencing data of a study of human T cells and chemical hapten exposure. The CDR3 has 16 residues. Germline V gives CDR1 SGHAT, CDR2 FQNNGV. V was clipped by 5 bases and J by 2 bases; unmatched bases: 8. The time point here: patch test 1, 2 weeks after DPC sensitization. The treatment denotes: therapeutic diphenylcyclopropenone sensitization with weekly scalp DPC. This clonotype was seen at least ten times. Single cDNA molecules in the library carried unique molecular identifiers attached during preparation. How the authors handled the data: Ranging from about 20,000 to 700,000, TCR counts per sample had a median value of around 90,000. Each CDR3 protein is one row after TCRdb ran MiXCR on the RACE reads. The V and J calls and clone size come from TCRdb's table, not from the authors' own analysis. The data hold about 120,000 distinct CDR3 sequences, with 9.5% to 13% observed a single time.

V usage is TRBV11-2 and J usage is TRBJ2-3; 9 bases match TRBD2. This TCR was recovered from a woman aged 50 to 60 with alopecia areata. Some clones in this sample may be carry-over from other donors' samples. This specimen consisted of whole blood, obtained in connection with sensitization to the hapten diphenylcyclopropenone (DPC). The CDR3 spells CASSPSGRPTTDTQYF. As DNA, the CDR3 is TGTGCCAGCAGCCCAAGCGGGAGGCCCACCACAGATACGCAGTATTTT.